This entry is about one T cell receptor beta chain. Its recognized antigen is unknown. There are no base qualities to consult, and no much larger clone falls within one base. The data are from a study of blood T cells in healthy people across ages (dated by TCRdb to 2014 to 2015). About the investigation overall: In model experiments, template switching captured about one uniquely barcoded TCR beta cDNA molecule for every two T cells. The study measured age-related changes in TCR beta repertoire diversity using deep sequencing normalized with unique cDNA molecular identifiers. The donors were divided into four age groups: young (average around 16 years), middle-aged (approximately 39), aged (approximately 62) and long-lived (82). Donors of different ages were randomly distributed across sequencing lanes to avoid experimental bias. For two donors (one aged 18 to 30 and one aged 80 or older), the study analyzed two additional independent replicas of 1 million unique cDNA reads from the same blood draw. Study-wide findings and limitations: The long-lived group showed more naive CD4+ T cells, fewer expanded clones and increased TCR diversity than the aged group, suggesting age selection. Bulk unsorted PBMC profiling prevented conclusive comparison of naive and antigen-experienced compartments. Estimates of total diversity based on one million sequenced T cells were considered lower bounds and underestimates. As age increased, observed TCR beta diversity per million T cells dropped in a roughly linear way, and a significant reduction was already evident by age 40. Because the CMV infection status of the donors was unknown, age-related changes in expanded clonotypes may potentially have been confounded. A strong correlation was found between observed TCR beta diversity and the percentage of naive T cells measured by flow cytometry.

The donors were about 40 Caucasian individuals from Russia, aged 6 to 90 years, who were systemically healthy. Around 9.9 milliliters of peripheral blood were collected from each donor into EDTA-treated Vacutainer tubes. Ficoll-Paque density-gradient centrifugation was used to isolate PBMCs, with at least 7 million per sample. Trizol reagent was used to extract total RNA from the PBMCs, yielding at least 5.5 micrograms per sample. The percentages of naive CD45RAhigh/CD27high T cells were determined by flow cytometry on a PBMC aliquot from every donor. The library was obtained by 5' RACE. Sequencing was carried out with an Illumina HiSeq 2500. A second roughly 7 to 11 cycle PCR used a sample-barcoded 5' primer and a J-beta primer mix. A template-switch 5' adaptor carrying 12 random nucleotides introduced a unique molecular identifier onto each TCR beta cDNA molecule. At least 2.5 million CDR3-containing paired-end reads were obtained from each sample. The Mint cDNA synthesis kit, primed by a TRBC-specific oligonucleotide, was used to synthesize first-strand cDNA from all RNA. All cDNA was treated with uracil-DNA glycosylase and then went through a first 18-cycle PCR with the universal primers M1SS and BC2_uni_R. The published analysis was carried out like this. For normalization, 1 million high-quality reads, each with a distinct molecular identifier, were randomly selected from each sample. Instead of being binned into consensus sequences, reads that shared molecular identifiers were thrown out. CDR3 identification, clonotype clustering and error correction used MiTCR with a Q25 quality threshold and the strictest error-elimination algorithm. Lower-bound total TCR beta diversity was estimated with a nonparametric unseen species model using Euler transformation. The public reads were quality trimmed at Q25 with fastp and then assembled into clones with MiXCR by TCRdb, keeping productive beta chains. Rows matching on CDR3 protein sequence are summarized as one entry with the most common DNA and genes. TCRdb assigned the V and J calls; the authors' analysis was not used. Here the sample has 780,000 or so distinct CDR3 sequences; approximately 60% occur a single time. The ten largest clones capture about 26% of the sample.

CDR1 and CDR2 are drawn from the germline V gene (reference sequence): SEHNR, FQNEAQ. Trimming at the junction amounts to 5 bases on V and 0 bases on J, and the germline ends lie 14 bases apart. Taken from cysteine to phenylalanine, the CDR3 has 16 residues. The read is trimmed to its CDR3 DNA, 48 bases read in frame from base 1. This receptor was taken from a man aged 40-55 years in good health. The sequencing sample was made of blood. The sequence is built from TRBV7-9 and TRBJ2-4, with the D call perhaps TRBD1 or TRBD2, each one matching 5 bases. At the DNA level, the sequence is TGTGCCAGCAGCCCCCTTGAGGGGCTAGCCAAAAACATTCAGTACTTC. The resulting protein is CASSPLEGLAKNIQYF.